Included here is one T cell receptor (beta chain) sequence, with context. Its specificity is unknown. Given a much more abundant clone one base away, this may be a read error. The sample comes from a study of blood T cells in healthy people across ages. CDR3 length: 16 residues. With a J-beta primer mix and a sample-barcoded 5' primer, a second PCR ran 7 to 11 cycles. TCRdb used MiXCR to reprocess the 5' RACE reads, holding one entry per CDR3 protein. The table records a few hundred thousand distinct CDR3 sequences, roughly a quarter of them present only once. Notes on the study in general: Possibly confounding the expanded clonotype changes was the fact that donor CMV status was unknown.

This receptor was taken from a woman aged 65 to 85 in good health. The gene calls are TRBV12-3 or TRBV12-4 and TRBJ2-4, with 11 nucleotides matching TRBD2. Material: blood. DNA for the CDR3: TGTGCCAGCAGTTTCATGGCTAGCGGGGGGAAAACCATTCAGTACTTC. It specifies CASSFMASGGKTIQYF.